This TCR beta chain was captured by sequencing in a study of CD8 T cells in Susac syndrome. Sequencing of TCR beta, carried out with a high-throughput approach, was applied to CD8+ and CD4+ T cells from the blood. In the multiple sclerosis control group, patients were treatment-naive and had stable or active relapsing-remitting disease. Bulk CD8+ and CD4+ cells came from magnetic negative isolation; CD8+ TEMRA by FACS. It was with random hexamers that roughly 0.5 to 1 ug RNA was reverse transcribed. Across 54 Vbeta and 13 Jbeta, immunoSEQ multiplex PCR amplified TCR beta CDR3. TCRdb analysed the immunoSEQ multiplex PCR reads with MiXCR anew, one entry per CDR3 protein. The table has roughly 150,000 distinct CDR3 sequences, nearly 97% seen once. The sequencing input was CD8+ T cells from PBMCs. This TCR was recovered from a human donor with multiple sclerosis.

The DNA for the CDR3 is TGTGCCAGCAGCTTATCATCTGGTGGCAATCAGCCCCAGCATTTT. It specifies CASSLSSGGNQPQHF. This chain joins TRBV7-9 and TRBJ1-5; no clear D. The CDR3 has 15 amino acids. Germline V lookup: CDR1 SEHNR, CDR2 FQNEAQ (reference sequence). Trimming left V 2 bases short and J 2 bases short, with 10 bases between.